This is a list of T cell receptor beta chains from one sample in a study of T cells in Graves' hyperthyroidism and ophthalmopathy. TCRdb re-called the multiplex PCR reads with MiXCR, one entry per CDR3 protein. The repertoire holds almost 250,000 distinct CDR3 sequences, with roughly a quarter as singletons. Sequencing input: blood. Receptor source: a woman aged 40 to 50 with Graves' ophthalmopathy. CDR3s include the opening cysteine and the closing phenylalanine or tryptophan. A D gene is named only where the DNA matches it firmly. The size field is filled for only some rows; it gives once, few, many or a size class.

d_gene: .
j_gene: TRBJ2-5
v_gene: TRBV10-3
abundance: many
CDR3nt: TGTGCCATCAGTGAGCCCGGCTTACAAGAGACCCAGTACTTC
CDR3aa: CAISEPGLQETQYF

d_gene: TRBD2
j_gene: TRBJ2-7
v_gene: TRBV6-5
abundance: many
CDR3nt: TGTGCCAGCAGTTTACTAGCGGGCCCCTACGAGCAGTACTTC
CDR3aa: CASSLLAGPYEQYF

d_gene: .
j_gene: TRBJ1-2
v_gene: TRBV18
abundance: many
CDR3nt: TGTGCCAGCTCACCAAACCGGGACACCCACTATGGCTACACCTTC
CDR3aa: CASSPNRDTHYGYTF

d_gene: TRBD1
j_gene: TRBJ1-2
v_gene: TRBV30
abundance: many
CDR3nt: TGTGCCTCCGTGATGGACAGGGTTAACTATGGCTACACCTTC
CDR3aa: CASVMDRVNYGYTF

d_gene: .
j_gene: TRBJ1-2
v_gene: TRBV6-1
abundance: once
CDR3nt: TGTGCCAGCCTGAGGGGTGTTCGAGGCTATGGCTACACCTTC
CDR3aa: CASLRGVRGYGYTF

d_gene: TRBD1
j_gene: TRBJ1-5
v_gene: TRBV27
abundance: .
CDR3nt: TGTGCCAGCAGCGGGGACAGTCGGTTACTTCAGCCCCAGCATTTT
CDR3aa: CASSGDSRLLQPQHF

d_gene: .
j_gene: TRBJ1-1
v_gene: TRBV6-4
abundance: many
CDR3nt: TGTGCCAGCAGTGACCGGGACAACACTGAAGCTTTCTTT
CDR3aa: CASSDRDNTEAFF

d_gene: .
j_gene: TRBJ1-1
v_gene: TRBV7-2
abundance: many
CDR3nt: TGTGCCAGCAGCTCAAACTTGAACACTGAAGCTTTCTTT
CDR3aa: CASSSNLNTEAFF

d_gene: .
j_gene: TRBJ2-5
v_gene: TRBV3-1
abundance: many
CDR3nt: TGTGCCAGCAGCCAAGATCTCGGGGGGCACGAGACCCAGTACTTC
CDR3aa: CASSQDLGGHETQYF

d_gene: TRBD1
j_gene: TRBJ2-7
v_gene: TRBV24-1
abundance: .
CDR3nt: TGTGCCACCAGTGCGGGACAGGGTTATTACGAGCAGTACTTC
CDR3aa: CATSAGQGYYEQYF

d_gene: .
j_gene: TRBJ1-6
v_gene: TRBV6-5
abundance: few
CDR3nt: TGTGCCAGCAGTTACGCCGGACAGAGCTCCTATAATTCACCCCTCCACTTT
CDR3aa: CASSYAGQSSYNSPLHF

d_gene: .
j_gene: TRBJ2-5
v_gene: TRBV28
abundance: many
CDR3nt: TGTGCCAGCAAATCTGGCCAGTGGGGCCAAGAGACCCAGTACTTC
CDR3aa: CASKSGQWGQETQYF

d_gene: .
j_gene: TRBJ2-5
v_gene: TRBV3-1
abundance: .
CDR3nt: TGTGCCAGCAGCCAACCGGGGTTTGAGACCCAGTACTTC
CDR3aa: CASSQPGFETQYF

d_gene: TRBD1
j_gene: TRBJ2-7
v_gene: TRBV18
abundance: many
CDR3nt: TGTGCCAGCTCACCATCCCCCGGGACAGGGGGTTCCGAGCAGTACTTC
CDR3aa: CASSPSPGTGGSEQYF

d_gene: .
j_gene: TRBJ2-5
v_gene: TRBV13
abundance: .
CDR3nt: TGTGCCAGCAGCTTAGCCGGGACGCAGCAAGAGACCCAGTACTTC
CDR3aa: CASSLAGTQQETQYF

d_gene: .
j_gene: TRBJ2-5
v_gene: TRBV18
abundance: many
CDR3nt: TGTGCCAGCACGGGCGGGATACAAGAGACCCAGTACTTC
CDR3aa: CASTGGIQETQYF

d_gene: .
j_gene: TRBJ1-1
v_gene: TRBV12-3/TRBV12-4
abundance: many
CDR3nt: TGTGCCAGCGGGGTGGGGGAGAGGACTGAAGCTTTCTTT
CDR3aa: CASGVGERTEAFF

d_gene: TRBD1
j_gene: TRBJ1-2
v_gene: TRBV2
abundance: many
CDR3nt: TGTGCCAGCAGCGGCCCCGGACAGGTCTATGGCTACACCTTC
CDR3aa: CASSGPGQVYGYTF

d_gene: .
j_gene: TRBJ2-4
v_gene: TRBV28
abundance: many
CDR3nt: TGTGCCAGCAGTTTGGCTCTAGCCAAAAACATTCAGTACTTC
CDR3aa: CASSLALAKNIQYF

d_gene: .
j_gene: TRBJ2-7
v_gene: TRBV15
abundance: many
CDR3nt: TGTACCACCAGCACGGGGGGACAGATCTACGAGCAGTACTTC
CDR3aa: CTTSTGGQIYEQYF

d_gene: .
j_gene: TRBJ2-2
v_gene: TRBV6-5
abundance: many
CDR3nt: TGTGCCAGCATTTCGGGGGTCGTCGCCGGGGAGCTGTTTTTT
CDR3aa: CASISGVVAGELFF

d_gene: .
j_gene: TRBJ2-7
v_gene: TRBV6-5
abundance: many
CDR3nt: TGTGCCAGCAGTTACTCCCTGGACGGCAACGAGCAGTACTTC
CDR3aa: CASSYSLDGNEQYF

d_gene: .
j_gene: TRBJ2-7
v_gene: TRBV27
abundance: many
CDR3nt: TGTGCCAGCAGTCGGGACACCAGCTCCTACGAGCAGTACTTC
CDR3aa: CASSRDTSSYEQYF

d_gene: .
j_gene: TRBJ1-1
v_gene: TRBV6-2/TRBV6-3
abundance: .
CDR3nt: TGTGCCAGCAGGGGCCGAAGGAACGCTGAAGCTTTCTTT
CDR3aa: CASRGRRNAEAFF

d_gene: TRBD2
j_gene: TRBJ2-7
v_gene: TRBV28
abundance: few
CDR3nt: TGTGCCAGCAGTTTAGCGGGAGATTCGGACGAGCAGTACTTC
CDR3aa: CASSLAGDSDEQYF

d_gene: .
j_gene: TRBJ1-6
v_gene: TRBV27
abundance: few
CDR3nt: TGTGCCAGCAGTTTCATGGGCAGGGAGGTCTCCTCACCCCTCCACTTT
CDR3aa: CASSFMGREVSSPLHF

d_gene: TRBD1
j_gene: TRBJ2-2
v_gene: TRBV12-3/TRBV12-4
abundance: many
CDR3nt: TGTGCCAGCAGTTTTGCCGGGACAGGGGCCGGGGAGCTGTTTTTT
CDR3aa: CASSFAGTGAGELFF

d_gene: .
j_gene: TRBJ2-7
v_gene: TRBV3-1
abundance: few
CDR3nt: TGTGCCAGCAGCCAAAGTCCCGTACACGAGCAGTACTTC
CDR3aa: CASSQSPVHEQYF

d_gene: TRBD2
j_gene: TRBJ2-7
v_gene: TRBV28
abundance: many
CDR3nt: TGTGCCAGCAGTCGAGGGGGACTAGCGGTTTACGAGCAGTACTTC
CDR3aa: CASSRGGLAVYEQYF

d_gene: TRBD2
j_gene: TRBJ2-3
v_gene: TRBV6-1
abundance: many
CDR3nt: TGTGCCAGCAGTCGCAATAGCGGGAGGGCGGTGGATACGCAGTATTTT
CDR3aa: CASSRNSGRAVDTQYF

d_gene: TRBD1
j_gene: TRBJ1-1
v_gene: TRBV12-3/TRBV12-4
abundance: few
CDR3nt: TGTGCCAGCAGAAAACAGGGGACTGAAGCTTTCTTT
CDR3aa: CASRKQGTEAFF

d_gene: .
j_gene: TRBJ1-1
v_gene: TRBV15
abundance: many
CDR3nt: TGTGCCATCAGAGGAGGGAGGAAGAACACTGAAGCTTTCTTT
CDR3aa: CAIRGGRKNTEAFF

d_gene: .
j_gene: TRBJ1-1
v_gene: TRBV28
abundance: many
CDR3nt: TGTGCCAGCAGACAGGTCTACACTGAAGCTTTCTTT
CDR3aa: CASRQVYTEAFF

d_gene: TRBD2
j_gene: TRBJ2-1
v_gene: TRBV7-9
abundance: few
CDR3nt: TGTGCCAGCAGCTTAGTTCAAGCGGGAGTCGAAGAGCAGTTCTTC
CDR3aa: CASSLVQAGVEEQFF

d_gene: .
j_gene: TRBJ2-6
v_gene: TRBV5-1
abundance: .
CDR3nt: TGCGCCAGCAGCTTGCCAGCGAGCTCTGGGGCCAACGTCCTGACTTTC
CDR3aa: CASSLPASSGANVLTF

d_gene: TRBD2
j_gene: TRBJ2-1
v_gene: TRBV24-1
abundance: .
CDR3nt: TGTGCCACCAGTGATGTAGCGGGGAGCTCCTACAATGAGCAGTTCTTC
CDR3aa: CATSDVAGSSYNEQFF

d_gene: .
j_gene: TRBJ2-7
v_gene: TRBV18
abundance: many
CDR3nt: TGTGCCAGCTCACCACCGGCCAGCCCCAACGAGCAGTACTTC
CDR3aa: CASSPPASPNEQYF

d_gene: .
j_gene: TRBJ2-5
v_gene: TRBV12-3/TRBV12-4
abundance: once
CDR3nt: TGTGCCAGCAGTGGACGAGAATGGCAAGAGACCCAGTACTTC
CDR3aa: CASSGREWQETQYF

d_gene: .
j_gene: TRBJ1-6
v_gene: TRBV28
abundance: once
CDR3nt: TGTGCCAGCAGTACTCTCGGCTCCTATAATTCACCCCTCCACTTT
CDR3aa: CASSTLGSYNSPLHF

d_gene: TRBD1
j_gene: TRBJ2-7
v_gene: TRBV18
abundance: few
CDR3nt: TGTGCCAGCTCAAGGACAGGGCAAATCTACGAGCAGTACTTC
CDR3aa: CASSRTGQIYEQYF

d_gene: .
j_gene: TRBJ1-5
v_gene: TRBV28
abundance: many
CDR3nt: TGTGCCAGCAGTTATCGGTGGGGGCAGGGCAATCAGCCCCAGCATTTT
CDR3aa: CASSYRWGQGNQPQHF

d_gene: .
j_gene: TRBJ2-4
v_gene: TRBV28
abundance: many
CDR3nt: TGTGCCAGCGAAGCCGAGGGGTCTGGGAACATTCAGTACTTC
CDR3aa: CASEAEGSGNIQYF

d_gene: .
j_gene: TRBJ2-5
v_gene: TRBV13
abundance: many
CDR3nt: TGTGCCAGCAGCTTAGGAGGACAGTATAAAGAGACCCAGTACTTC
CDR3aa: CASSLGGQYKETQYF

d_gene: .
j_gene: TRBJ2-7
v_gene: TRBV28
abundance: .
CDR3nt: TGTGCCAGCAGTTCCCCGACGAACTCCTACGAGCAGTACTTC
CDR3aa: CASSSPTNSYEQYF

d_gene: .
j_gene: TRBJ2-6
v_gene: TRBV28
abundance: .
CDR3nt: TGTGCCAGCAGTTTTTATGTCGGCTCTGGGGCCAACGTCCTGACTTTC
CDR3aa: CASSFYVGSGANVLTF

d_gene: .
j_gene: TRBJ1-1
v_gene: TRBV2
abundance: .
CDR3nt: TGTGCCAGCAGTGAGATGATGAACACTGAAGCTTTCTTT
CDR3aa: CASSEMMNTEAFF

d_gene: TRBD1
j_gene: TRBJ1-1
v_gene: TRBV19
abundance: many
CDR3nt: TGTGCCAGTAGTAGGGACAGGATCGACACTGAAGCTTTCTTT
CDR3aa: CASSRDRIDTEAFF

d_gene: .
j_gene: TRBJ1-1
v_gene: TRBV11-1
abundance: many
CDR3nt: TGTGCCAGCAGCCCCCTCGGGGATCCACATGAAGCTTTCTTT
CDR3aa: CASSPLGDPHEAFF

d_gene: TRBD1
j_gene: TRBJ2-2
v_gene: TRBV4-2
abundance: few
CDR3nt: TGTGCCAGCAGCCAAAGGGAAGGGTACGGGACAGGGAGATCCGGGGGGCTGTTTTTT
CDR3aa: CASSQREGYGTGRSGGLFF

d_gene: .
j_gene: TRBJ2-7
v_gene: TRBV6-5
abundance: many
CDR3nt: TGTGCCAGCAGTTACTCGCGGGGTCTGGGGGAGCAGTACTTC
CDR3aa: CASSYSRGLGEQYF

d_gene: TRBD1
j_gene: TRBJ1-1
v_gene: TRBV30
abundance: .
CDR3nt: TGTGCCTGGAGTCACCTTTTGGACAGGGGGCCTCGCCGTAACACTGAAGCTTTCTTT
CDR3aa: CAWSHLLDRGPRRNTEAFF

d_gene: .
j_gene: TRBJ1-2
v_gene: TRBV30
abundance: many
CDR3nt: TGTGCCTGGAGTGAGGGGGGGAACTATGGCTACACCTTC
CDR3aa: CAWSEGGNYGYTF

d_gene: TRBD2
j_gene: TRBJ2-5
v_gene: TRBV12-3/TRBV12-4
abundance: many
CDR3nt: TGTGCCAGCAGTCCTAGACGGACTAGCGAACAAGAGACCCAGTACTTC
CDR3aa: CASSPRRTSEQETQYF

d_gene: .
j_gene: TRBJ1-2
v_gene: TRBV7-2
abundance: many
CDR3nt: TGTGCCAGCAGCTTAGCGGGCAGGGACTATGGCTACACCTTC
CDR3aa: CASSLAGRDYGYTF

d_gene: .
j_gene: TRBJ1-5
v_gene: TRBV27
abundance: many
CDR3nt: TGTGCCAGCCGGGGGGGTAATCAGCCCCAGCATTTT
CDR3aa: CASRGGNQPQHF

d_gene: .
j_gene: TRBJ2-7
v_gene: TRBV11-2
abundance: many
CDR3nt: TGTGCCAGCAGCTTAGAAAGGGCTTCAGGCTACGAGCAGTACTTC
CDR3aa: CASSLERASGYEQYF